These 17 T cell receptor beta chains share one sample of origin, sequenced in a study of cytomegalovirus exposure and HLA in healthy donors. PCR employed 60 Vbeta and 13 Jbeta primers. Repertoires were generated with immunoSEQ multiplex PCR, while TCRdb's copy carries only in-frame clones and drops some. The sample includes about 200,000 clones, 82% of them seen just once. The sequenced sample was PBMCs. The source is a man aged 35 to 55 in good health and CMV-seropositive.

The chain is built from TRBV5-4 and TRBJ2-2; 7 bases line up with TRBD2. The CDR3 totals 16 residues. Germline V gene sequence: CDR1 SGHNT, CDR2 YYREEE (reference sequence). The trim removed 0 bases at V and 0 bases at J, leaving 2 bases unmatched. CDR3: CASSLDLAANTGELFF. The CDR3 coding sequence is TGTGCCAGCAGCTTGGATCTAGCGGCGAACACCGGGGAGCTGTTTTTT. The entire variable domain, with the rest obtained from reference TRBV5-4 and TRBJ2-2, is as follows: ETGVTQSPTHLIKTRGQQVTLRCSSQSGHNTVSWYQQALGQGPQFIFQYYREEENGRGNFPPRFSGLQFPNYSSELNVNALELDDSALYLCASSLDLAANTGELFFGEGSRLTVL.

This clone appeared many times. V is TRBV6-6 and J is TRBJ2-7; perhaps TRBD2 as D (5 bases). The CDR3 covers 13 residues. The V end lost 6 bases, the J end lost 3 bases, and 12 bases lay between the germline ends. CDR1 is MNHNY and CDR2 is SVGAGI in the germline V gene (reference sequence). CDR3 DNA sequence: TGTGCCAGCAGCCAGGACGGGAACTACGAGCAGTACGTC. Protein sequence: CASSQDGNYEQYV.

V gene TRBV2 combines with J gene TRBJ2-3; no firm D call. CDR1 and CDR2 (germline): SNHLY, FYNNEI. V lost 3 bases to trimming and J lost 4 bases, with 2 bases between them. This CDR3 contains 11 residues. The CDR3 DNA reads TGTGCCAGCAGTGACGCAGATACGCAGTATTTT. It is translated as CASSDADTQYF.

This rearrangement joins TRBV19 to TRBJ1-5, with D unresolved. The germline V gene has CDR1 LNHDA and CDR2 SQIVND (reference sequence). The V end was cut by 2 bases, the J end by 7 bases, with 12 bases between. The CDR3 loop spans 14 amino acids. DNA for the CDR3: TGTGCCAGTAGTATATTGGTGGGCACGCAGCCCCAGCATTTT. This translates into CASSILVGTQPQHF. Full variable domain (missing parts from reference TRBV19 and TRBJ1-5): DGGITQSPKYLFRKEGQNVTLSCEQNLNHDAMYWYRQDPGQGLRLIYYSQIVNDFQKGDIAEGYSVSREKKESFPLTVTSAQKNPTAFYLCASSILVGTQPQHFGDGTRLSIL.

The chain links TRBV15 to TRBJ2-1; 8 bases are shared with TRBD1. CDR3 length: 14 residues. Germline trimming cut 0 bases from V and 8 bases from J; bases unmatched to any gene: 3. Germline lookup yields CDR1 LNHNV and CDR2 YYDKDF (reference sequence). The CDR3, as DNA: TGTGCCACCAGCAGAGATGGACAGGGCGATGAGCAGTTCTTC. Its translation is CATSRDGQGDEQFF.

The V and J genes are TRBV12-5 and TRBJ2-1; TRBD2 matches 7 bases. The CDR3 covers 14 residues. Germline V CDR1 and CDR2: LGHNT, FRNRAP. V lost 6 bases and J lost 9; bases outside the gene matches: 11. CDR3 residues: CASGLAGLVGEQFF. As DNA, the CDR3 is TGTGCTAGTGGCCTGGCCGGACTAGTCGGTGAGCAGTTCTTC.

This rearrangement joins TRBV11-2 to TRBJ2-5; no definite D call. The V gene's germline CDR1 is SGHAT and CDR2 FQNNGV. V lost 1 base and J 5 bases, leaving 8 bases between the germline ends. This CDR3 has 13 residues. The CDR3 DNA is TGTGCCAGCAGCTTAGGGGCCCCGGAGACCCAGTACTTC. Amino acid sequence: CASSLGAPETQYF.

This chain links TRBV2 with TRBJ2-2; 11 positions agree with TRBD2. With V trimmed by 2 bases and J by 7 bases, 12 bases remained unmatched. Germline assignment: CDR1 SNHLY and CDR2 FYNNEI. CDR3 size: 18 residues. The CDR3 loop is CASSEKGWTSGLFGELFF. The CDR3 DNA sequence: TGTGCCAGCAGTGAAAAGGGATGGACTAGCGGGCTTTTCGGGGAGCTGTTTTTT.

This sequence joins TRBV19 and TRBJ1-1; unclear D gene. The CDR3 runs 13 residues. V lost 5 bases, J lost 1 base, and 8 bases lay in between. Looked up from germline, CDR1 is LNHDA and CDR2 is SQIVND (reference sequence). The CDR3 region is CASSPATNTEAFF. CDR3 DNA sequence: TGTGCCAGTAGTCCAGCGACGAACACTGAAGCTTTCTTT.

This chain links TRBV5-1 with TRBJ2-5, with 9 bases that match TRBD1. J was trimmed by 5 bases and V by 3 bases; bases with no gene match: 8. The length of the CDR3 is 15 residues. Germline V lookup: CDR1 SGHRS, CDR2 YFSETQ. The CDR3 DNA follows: TGCGCCAGCAGCTCGCCGGACAGGGGAAGTGAGACCCAGTACTTC. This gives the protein CASSSPDRGSETQYF.

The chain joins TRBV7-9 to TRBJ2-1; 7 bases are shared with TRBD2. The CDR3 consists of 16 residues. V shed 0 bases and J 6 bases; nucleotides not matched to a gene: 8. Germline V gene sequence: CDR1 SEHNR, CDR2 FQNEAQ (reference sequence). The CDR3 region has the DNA TGTGCCAGCAGCTTAGCAGGCGGGGGACGGGGCAATGAGCAGTTCTTC. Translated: CASSLAGGGRGNEQFF.

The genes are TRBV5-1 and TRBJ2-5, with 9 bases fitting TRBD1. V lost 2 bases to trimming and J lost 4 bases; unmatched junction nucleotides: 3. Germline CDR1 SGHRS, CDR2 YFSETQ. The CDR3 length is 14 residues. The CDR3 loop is CASSFVDRGETQYF. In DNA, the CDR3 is TGCGCCAGCAGCTTCGTGGACAGGGGAGAGACCCAGTACTTC.

The CDR3 loop is CASSETGGVNYGYTF. CDR3 bases: TGTGCCAGCAGTGAGACAGGGGGTGTCAACTATGGCTACACCTTC. The rearrangement uses TRBV25-1 and TRBJ1-2, with 9 nucleotides matching TRBD1. The CDR3 sequence is 15 residues long. Trimming cost V 3 bases and J 2 bases; bases outside gene matches: 4. Germline V gene sequence: CDR1 MGHDK, CDR2 SYGVNS.

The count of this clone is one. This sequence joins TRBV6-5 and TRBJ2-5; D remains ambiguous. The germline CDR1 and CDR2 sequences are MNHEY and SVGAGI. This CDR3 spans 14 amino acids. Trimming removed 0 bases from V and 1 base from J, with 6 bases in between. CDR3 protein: CASSYSLAQETQYF. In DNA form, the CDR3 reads TGTGCCAGCAGTTACTCACTTGCCCAAGAGACCCAGTACTTC.

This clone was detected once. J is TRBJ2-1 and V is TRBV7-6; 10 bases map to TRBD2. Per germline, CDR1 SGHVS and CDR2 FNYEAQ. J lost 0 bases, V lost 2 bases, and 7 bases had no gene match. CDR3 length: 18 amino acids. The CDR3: CASSLWASGSPSYNEQFF. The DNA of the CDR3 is TGTGCCAGCAGCTTATGGGCTAGCGGGAGTCCCTCCTACAATGAGCAGTTCTTC.

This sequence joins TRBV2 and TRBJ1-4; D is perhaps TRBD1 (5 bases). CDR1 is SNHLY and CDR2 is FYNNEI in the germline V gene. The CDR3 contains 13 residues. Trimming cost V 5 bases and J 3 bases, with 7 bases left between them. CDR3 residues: CASSRGPNEKLFF. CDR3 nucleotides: TGTGCCAGCAGTAGGGGCCCTAATGAAAAACTGTTTTTT.

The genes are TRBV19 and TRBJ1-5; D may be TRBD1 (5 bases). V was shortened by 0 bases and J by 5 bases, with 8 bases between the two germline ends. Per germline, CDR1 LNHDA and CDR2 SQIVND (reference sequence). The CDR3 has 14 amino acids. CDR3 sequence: CASSIDSGYQPQHF. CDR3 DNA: TGTGCCAGTAGTATAGATTCAGGGTATCAGCCCCAGCATTTT.